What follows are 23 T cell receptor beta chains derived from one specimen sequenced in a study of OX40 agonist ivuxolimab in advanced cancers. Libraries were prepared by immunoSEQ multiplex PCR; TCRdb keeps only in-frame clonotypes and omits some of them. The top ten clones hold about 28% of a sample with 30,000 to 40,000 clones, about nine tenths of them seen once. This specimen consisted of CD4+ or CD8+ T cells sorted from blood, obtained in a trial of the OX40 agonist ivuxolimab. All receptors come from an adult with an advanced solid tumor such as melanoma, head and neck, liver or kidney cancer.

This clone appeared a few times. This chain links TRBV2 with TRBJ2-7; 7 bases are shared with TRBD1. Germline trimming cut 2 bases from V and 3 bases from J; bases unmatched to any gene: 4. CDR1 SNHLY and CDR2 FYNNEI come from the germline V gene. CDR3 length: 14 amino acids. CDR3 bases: TGTGCCAGCAGTGAATACAGGGGAAACTACGAGCAGTACTTC. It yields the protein CASSEYRGNYEQYF. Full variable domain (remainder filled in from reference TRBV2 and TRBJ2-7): EPEVTQTPSHQVTQMGQEVILRCVPISNHLYFYWYRQILGQKVEFLVSFYNNEISEKSEIFDDQFSVERPDGSNFTLKIRSTKLEDSAMYFCASSEYRGNYEQYFGPGTRLTVT.

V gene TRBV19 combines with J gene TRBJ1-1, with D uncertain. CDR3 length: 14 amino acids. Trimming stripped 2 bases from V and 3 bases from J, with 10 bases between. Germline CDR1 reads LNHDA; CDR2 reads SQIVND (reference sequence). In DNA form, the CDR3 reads TGTGCCAGTAGTATACAGGTGTTGCACACTGAAGCTTTCTTT. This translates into CASSIQVLHTEAFF.

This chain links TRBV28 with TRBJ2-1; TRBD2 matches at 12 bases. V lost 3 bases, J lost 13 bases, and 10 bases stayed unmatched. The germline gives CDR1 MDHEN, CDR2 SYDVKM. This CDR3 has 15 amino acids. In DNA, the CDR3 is TGTGCCAGCAGTTTTCCTAGCGGGGGGGCCGCTTTACAGTTCTTC. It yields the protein CASSFPSGGAALQFF.

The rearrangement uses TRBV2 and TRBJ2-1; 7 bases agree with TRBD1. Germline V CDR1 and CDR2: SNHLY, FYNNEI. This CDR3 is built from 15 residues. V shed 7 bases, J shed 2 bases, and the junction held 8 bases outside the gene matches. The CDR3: CASIPRDRPYNEQFF. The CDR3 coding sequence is TGTGCCAGCATTCCTAGGGACAGACCCTACAATGAGCAGTTCTTC. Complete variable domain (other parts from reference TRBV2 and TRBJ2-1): EPEVTQTPSHQVTQMGQEVILRCVPISNHLYFYWYRQILGQKVEFLVSFYNNEISEKSEIFDDQFSVERPDGSNFTLKIRSTKLEDSAMYFCASIPRDRPYNEQFFGPGTRLTVL.

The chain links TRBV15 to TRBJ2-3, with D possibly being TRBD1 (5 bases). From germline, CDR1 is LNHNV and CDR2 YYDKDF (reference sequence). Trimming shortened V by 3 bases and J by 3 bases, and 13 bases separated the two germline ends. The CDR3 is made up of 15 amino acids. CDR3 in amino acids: CATSRGREGTDTQYF. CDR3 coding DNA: TGTGCCACCAGCAGGGGCAGGGAAGGGACAGATACGCAGTATTTT. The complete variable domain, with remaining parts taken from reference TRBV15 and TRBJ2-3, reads DAMVIQNPRYQVTQFGKPVTLSCSQTLNHNVMYWYQQKSSQAPKLLFHYYDKDFNNEADTPDNFQSRRPNTSFCFLDIRSPGLGDTAMYLCATSRGREGTDTQYFGPGTRLTVL.

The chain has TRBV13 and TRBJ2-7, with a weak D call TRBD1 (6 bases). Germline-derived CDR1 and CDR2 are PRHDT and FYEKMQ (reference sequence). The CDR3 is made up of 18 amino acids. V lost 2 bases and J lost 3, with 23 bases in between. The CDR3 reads CASSLSQGLLPRNYEQYF. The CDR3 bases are TGTGCCAGCAGCTTATCCCAGGGGTTACTGCCCCGAAACTACGAGCAGTACTTC.

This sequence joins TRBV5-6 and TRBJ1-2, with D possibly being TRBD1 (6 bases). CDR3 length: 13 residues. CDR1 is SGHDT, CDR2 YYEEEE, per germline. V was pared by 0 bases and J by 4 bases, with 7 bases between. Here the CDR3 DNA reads TGTGCCAGCAGCTTGGAGACAGGCTATGGCTACACCTTC. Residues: CASSLETGYGYTF.

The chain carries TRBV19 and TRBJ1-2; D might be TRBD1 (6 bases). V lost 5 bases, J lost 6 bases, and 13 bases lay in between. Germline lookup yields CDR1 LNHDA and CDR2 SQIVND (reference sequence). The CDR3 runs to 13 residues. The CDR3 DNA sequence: TGTGCCAGTAGTGCACAGGGATTCGATGGCTACACCTTC. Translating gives CASSAQGFDGYTF.

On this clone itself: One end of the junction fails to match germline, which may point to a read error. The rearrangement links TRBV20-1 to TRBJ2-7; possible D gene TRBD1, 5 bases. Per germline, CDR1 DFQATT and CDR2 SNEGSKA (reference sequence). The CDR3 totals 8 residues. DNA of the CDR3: TGCAGTGCAACGACAGACGCGTTC. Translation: CSATTDAF.

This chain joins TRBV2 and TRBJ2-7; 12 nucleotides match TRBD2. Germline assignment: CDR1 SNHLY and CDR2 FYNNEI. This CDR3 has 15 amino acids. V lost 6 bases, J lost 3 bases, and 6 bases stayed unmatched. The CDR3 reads CASRARTSGNYEQYF. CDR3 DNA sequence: TGTGCCAGCAGGGCTAGGACTAGCGGGAACTACGAGCAGTACTTC.

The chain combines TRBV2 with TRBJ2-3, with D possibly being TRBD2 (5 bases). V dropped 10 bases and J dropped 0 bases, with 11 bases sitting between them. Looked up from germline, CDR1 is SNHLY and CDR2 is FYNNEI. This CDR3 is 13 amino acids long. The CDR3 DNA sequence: TGTGCCACCCCGGGAATTAGCACAGATACGCAGTATTTT. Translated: CATPGISTDTQYF.

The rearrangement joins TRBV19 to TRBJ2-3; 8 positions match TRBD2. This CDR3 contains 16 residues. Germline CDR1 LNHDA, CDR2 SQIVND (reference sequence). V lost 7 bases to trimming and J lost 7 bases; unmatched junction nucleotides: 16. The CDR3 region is CASTITGGVNGNTQYF. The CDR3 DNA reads TGTGCCAGTACCATCACCGGGGGGGTGAACGGGAATACGCAGTATTTT.

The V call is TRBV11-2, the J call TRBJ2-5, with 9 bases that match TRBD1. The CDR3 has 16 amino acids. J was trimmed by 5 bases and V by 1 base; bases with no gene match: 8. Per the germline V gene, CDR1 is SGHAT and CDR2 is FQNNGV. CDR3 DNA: TGTGCCAGCAGCTTAGGGACACAGGGGGCTGAGGAGACCCAGTACTTC. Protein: CASSLGTQGAEETQYF. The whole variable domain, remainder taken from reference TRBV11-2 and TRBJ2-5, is EAGVAQSPRYKIIEKRQSVAFWCNPISGHATLYWYQQILGQGPKLLIQFQNNGVVDDSQLPKDRFSAERLKGVDSTLKIQPAKLEDSAVYLCASSLGTQGAEETQYFGPGTRLLVL.

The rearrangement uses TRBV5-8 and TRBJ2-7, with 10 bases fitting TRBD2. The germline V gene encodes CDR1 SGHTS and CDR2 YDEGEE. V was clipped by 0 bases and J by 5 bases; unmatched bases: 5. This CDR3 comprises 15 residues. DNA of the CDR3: TGTGCCAGCAGCTTGGCCCTAGCGGGGGCCAACGAGCAGTACTTC. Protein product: CASSLALAGANEQYF.

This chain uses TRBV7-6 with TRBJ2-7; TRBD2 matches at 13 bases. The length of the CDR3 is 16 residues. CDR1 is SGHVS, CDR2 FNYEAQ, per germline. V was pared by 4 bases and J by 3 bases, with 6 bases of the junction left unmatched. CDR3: CASSSDRLAGGYEQYF. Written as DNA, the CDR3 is TGTGCCAGCAGCTCAGACCGACTAGCGGGAGGCTACGAGCAGTACTTC.

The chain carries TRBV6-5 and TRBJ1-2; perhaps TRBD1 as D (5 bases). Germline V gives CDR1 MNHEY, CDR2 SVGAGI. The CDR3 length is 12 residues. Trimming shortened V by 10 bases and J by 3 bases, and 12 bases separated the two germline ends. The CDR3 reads CATRDGYYGYTF. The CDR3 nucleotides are TGTGCCACCCGGGACGGATACTATGGCTACACCTTC.

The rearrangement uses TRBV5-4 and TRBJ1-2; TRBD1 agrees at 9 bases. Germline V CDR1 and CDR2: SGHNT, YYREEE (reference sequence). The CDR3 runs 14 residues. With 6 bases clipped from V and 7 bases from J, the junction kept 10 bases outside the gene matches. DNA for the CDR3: TGTGCCAGCATCTCCGGGACAGGGTCCCCTGGCTACACCTTC. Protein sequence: CASISGTGSPGYTF.

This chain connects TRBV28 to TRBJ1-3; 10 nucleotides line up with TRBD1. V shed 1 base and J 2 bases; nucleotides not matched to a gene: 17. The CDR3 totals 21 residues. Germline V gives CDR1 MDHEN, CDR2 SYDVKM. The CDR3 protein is CASSLLFRDRGTSGPGNTIYF. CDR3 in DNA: TGTGCCAGCAGTTTATTATTCCGGGACAGGGGTACTTCTGGTCCTGGAAACACCATATATTTT.

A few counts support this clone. CDR3 in amino acids: CASSQDVQGNTEAFF. The CDR3, as DNA: TGCGCCAGCAGCCAAGATGTACAGGGCAATACTGAAGCTTTCTTT. The chain joins TRBV4-1 to TRBJ1-1, with D tentatively TRBD1 (6 bases). The CDR3 spans 15 residues. Germline CDR1 and CDR2: MGHRA and YSYEKL. Trimming pared 0 bases from V and 5 bases from J, leaving 13 bases between.

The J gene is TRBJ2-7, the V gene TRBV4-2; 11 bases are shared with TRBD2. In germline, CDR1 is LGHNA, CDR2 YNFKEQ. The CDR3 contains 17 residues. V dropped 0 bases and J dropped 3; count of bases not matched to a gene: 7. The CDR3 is CASSQESSGGAYYEQYF. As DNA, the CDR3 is TGTGCCAGCAGCCAAGAGAGTAGCGGGGGGGCCTACTACGAGCAGTACTTC.

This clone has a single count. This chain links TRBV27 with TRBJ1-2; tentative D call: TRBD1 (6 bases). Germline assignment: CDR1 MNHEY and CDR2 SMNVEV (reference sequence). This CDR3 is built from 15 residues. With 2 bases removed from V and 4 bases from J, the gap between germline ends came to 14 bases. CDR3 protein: CASSLRGEGGYGYTF. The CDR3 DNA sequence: TGTGCCAGCAGTTTAAGGGGGGAGGGAGGCTATGGCTACACCTTC.

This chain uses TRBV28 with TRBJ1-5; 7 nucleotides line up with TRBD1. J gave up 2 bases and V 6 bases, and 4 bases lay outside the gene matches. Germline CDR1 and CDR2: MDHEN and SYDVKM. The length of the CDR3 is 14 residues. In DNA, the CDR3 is TGTGCCAGCAGCTCAACAGGGGGCAATCAGCCCCAGCATTTT. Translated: CASSSTGGNQPQHF.

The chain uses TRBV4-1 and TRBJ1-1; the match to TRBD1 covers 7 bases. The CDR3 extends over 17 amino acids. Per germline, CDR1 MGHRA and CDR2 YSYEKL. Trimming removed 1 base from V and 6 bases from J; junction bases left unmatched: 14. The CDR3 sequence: CASSQVETGSEVAEAFF. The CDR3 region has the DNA TGCGCCAGCAGCCAAGTTGAGACAGGGAGTGAAGTAGCTGAAGCTTTCTTT.